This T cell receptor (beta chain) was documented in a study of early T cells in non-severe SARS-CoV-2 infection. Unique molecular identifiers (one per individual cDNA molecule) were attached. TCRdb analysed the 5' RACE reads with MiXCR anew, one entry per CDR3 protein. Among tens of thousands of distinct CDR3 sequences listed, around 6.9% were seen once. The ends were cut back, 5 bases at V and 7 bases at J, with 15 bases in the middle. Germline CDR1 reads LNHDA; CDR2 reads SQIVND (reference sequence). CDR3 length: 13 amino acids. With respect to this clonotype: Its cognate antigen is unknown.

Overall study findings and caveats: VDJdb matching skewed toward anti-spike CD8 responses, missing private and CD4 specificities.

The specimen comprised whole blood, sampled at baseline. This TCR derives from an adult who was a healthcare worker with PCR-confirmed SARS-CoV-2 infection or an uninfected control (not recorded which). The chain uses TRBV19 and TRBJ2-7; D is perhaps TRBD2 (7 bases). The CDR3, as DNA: TGTGCCAGTAGTGAAGGGGGGGCCCGAGAGCAGTACTTC. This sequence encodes CASSEGGAREQYF.